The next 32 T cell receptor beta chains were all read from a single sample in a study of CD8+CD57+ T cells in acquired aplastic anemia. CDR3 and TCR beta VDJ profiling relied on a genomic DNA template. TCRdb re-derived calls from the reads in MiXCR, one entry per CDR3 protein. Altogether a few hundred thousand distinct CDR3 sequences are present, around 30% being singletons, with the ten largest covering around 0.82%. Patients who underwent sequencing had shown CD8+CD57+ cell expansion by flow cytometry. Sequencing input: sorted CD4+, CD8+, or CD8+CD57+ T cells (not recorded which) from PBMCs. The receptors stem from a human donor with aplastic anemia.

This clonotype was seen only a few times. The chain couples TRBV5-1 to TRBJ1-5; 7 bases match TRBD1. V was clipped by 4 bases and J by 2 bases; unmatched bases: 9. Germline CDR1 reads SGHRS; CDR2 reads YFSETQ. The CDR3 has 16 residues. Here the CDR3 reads CASSPEGGLGNQPQHF. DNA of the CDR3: TGCGCCAGCAGCCCGGAAGGGGGCTTGGGCAATCAGCCCCAGCATTTT.

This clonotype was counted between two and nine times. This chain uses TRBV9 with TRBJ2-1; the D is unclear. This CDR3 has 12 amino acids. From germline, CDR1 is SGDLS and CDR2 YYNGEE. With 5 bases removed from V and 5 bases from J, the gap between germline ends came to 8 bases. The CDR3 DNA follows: TGTGCCAGCAGTTTACGTGACAATGAGCAGTTCTTC. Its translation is CASSLRDNEQFF.

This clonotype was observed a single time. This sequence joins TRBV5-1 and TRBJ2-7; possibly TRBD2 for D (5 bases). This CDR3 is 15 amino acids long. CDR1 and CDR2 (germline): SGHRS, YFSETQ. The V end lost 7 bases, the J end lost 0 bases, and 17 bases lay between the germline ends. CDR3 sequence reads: CASRAGGISSYEQYF. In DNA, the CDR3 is TGCGCCAGCCGAGCTGGAGGAATAAGCTCCTACGAGCAGTACTTC.

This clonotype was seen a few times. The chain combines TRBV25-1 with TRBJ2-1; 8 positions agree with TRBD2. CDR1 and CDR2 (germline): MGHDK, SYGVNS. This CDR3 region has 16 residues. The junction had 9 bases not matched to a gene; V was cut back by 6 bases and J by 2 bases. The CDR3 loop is CASSLTGGVAYNEQFF. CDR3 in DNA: TGTGCCAGCAGCTTAACGGGGGGGGTCGCCTACAATGAGCAGTTCTTC. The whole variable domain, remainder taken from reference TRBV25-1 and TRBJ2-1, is EADIYQTPRYLVIGTGKKITLECSQTMGHDKMYWYQQDPGMELHLIHYSYGVNSTEKGDLSSESTVSRIRTEHFPLTLESARPSHTSQYLCASSLTGGVAYNEQFFGPGTRLTVL.

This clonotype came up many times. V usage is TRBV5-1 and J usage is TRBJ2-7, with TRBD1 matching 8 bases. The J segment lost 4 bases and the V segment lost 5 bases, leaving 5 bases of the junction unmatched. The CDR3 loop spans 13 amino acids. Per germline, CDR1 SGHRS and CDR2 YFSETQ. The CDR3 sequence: CASRTGGSYEQYF. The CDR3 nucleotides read TGCGCCAGCAGAACAGGGGGGTCTTACGAGCAGTACTTC.

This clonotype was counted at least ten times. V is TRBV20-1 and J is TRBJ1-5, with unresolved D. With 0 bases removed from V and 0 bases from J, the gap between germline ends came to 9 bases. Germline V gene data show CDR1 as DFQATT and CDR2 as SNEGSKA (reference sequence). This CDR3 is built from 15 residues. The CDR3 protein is CSARDPLHSNQPQHF. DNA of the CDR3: TGCAGTGCTAGAGATCCATTACATAGCAATCAGCCCCAGCATTTT.

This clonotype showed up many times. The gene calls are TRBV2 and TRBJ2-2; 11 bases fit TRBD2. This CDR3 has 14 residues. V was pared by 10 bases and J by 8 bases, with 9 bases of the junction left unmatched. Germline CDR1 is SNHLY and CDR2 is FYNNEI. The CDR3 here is CATISGRANGELFF. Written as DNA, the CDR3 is TGTGCCACAATTAGCGGGAGGGCTAATGGGGAGCTGTTTTTT.

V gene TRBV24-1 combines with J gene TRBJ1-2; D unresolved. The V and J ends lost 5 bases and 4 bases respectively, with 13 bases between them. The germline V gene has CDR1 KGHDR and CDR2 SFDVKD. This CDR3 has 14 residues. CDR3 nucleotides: TGTGCCACCAGTGGGAGAGGAGACCCCTATGGCTACACCTTC. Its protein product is CATSGRGDPYGYTF.

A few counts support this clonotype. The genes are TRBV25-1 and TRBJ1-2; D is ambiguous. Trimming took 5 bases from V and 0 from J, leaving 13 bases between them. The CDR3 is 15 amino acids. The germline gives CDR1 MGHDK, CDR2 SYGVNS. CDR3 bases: TGTGCCAGCAGTCGAGGCTCCTTAGCTAACTATGGCTACACCTTC. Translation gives CASSRGSLANYGYTF.

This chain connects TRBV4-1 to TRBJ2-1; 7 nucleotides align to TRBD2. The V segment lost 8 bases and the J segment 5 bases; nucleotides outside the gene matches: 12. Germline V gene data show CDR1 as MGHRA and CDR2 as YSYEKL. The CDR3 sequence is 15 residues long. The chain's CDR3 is CASRDLAGWDNEQFF. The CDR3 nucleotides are TGCGCCAGCCGGGATTTAGCGGGTTGGGACAATGAGCAGTTCTTC.

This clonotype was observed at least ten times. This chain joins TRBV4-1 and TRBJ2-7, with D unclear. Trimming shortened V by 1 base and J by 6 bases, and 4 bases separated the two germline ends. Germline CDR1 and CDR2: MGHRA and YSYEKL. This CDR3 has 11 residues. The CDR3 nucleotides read TGCGCCAGCAGCCAAGGGTTCGAGCAGTACTTC. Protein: CASSQGFEQYF.

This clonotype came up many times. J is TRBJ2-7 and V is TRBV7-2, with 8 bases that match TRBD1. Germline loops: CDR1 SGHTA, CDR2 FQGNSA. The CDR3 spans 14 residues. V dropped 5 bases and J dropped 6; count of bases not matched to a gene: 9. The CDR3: CASSPRTGNGEQYF. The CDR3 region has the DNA TGTGCCAGCAGCCCCCGGACAGGGAATGGCGAGCAGTACTTC. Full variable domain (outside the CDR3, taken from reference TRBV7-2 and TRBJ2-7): GAGVSQSPSNKVTEKGKDVELRCDPISGHTALYWYRQSLGQGLEFLIYFQGNSAPDKSGLPSDRFSAERTGGSVSTLTIQRTQQEDSAVYLCASSPRTGNGEQYFGPGTRLTVT.

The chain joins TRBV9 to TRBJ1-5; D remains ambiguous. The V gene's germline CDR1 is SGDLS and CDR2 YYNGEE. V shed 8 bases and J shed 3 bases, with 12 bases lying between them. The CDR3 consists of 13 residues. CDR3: CASSDGDNQPQHF. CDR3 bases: TGTGCCAGTTCCGACGGCGACAATCAGCCCCAGCATTTT.

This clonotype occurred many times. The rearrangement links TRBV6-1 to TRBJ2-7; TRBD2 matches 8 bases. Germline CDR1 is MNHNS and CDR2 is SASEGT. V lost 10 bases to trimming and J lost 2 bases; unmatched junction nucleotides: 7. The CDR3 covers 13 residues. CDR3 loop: CATGGQDTYEQYF. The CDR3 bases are TGTGCCACGGGAGGGCAGGACACCTACGAGCAGTACTTC.

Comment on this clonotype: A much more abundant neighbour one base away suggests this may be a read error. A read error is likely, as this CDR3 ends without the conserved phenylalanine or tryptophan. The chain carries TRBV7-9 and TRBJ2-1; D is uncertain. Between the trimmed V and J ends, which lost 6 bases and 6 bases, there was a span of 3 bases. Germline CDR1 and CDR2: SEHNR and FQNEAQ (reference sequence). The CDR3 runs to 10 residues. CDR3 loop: CASSRNEQFL. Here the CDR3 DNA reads TGTGCCAGCAGTCGCAATGAGCAGTTCCTC.

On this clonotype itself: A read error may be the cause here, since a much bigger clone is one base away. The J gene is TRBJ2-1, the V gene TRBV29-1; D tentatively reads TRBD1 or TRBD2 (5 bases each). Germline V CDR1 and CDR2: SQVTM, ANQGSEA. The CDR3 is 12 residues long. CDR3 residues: CSVRGVGNGQFF. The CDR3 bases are TGCAGCGTCAGAGGGGTGGGCAATGGGCAGTTCTTC.

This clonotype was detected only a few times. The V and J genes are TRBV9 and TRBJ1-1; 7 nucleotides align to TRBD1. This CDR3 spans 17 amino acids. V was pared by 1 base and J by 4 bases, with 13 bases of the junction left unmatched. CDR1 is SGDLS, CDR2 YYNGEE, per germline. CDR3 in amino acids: CASSVSSGGTGATEAFF. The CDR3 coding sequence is TGTGCCAGCAGCGTAAGCTCCGGGGGAACAGGGGCCACTGAAGCTTTCTTT.

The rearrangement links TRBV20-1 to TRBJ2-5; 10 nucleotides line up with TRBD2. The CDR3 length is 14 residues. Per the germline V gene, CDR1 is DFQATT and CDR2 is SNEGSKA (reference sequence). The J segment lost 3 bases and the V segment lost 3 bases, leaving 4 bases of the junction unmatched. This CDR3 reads CSARSGGAKETQYF. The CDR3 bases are TGCAGTGCTAGGAGCGGGGGGGCAAAAGAGACCCAGTACTTC.

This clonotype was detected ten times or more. CDR3 nucleotide sequence: TGCAGTGCTGGACTGGCAGGGGCTAACTATGGCTACACCTTC. The encoded protein is CSAGLAGANYGYTF. The chain is built from TRBV20-1 and TRBJ1-2; TRBD1 is a possible D gene (6 bases). V lost 5 bases and J lost 0, with 13 bases in between. Germline loops: CDR1 DFQATT, CDR2 SNEGSKA (reference sequence). This CDR3 is built from 14 residues.

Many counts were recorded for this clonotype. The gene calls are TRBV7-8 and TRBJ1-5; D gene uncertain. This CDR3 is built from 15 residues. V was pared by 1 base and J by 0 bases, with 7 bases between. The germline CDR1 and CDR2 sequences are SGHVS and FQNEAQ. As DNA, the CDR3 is TGTGCCAGCAGCTTAGGGAGGAATAGCAATCAGCCCCAGCATTTT. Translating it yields CASSLGRNSNQPQHF.

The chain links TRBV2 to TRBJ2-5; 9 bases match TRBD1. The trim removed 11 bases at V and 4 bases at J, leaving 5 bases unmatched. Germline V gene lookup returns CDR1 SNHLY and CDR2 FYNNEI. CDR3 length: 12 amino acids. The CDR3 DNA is TGTGCCGGCACGGACAGGGGAGAGACCCAGTACTTC. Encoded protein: CAGTDRGETQYF.

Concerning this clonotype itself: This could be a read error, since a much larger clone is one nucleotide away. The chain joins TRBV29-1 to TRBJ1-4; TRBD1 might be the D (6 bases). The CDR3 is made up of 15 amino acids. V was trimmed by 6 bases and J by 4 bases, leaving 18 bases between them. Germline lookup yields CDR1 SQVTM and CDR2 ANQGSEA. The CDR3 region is CSVISAGDGNEKLFF. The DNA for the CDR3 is TGCAGCGTCATCTCGGCAGGGGATGGTAATGAAAAACTGTTTTTT.

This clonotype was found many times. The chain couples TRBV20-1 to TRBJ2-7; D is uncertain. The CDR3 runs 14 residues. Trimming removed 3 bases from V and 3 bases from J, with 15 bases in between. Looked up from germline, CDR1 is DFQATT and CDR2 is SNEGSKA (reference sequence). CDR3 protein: CSARAESSSYEQYF. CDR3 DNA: TGCAGTGCTAGGGCGGAATCATCAAGCTACGAGCAGTACTTC.

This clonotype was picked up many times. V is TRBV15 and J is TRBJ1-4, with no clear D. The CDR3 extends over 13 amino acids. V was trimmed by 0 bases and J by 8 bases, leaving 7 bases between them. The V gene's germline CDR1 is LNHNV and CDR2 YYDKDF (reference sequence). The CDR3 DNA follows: TGTGCCACCAGCAGAGATCGGCGGGAAAAACTGTTTTTT. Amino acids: CATSRDRREKLFF.

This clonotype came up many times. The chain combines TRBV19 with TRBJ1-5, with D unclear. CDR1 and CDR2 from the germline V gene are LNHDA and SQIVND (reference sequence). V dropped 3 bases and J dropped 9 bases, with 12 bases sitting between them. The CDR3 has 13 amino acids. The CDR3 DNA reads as TGTGCCAGTAGTATTCTTTCGGTTTCGCCCCAGCATTTT. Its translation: CASSILSVSPQHF.

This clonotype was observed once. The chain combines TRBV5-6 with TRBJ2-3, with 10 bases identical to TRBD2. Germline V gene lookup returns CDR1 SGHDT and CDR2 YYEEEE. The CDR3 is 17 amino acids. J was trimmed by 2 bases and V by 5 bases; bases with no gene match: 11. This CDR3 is CASRGWLAGDPTDTQYF. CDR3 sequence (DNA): TGTGCCAGCAGAGGGTGGCTAGCGGGGGACCCCACAGATACGCAGTATTTT. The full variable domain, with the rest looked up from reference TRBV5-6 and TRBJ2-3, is DAGVTQSPTHLIKTRGQQVTLRCSPKSGHDTVSWYQQALGQGPQFIFQYYEEEERQRGNFPDRFSGHQFPNYSSELNVNALLLGDSALYLCASRGWLAGDPTDTQYFGPGTRLTVL.

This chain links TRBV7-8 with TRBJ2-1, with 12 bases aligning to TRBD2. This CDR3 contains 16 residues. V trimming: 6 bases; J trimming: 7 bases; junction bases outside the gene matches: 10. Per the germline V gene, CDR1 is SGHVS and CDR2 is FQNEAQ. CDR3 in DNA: TGTGCCAGCAGGGTAGGTAGGACTAGCGGGACGAATGAGCAGTTCTTC. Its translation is CASRVGRTSGTNEQFF.

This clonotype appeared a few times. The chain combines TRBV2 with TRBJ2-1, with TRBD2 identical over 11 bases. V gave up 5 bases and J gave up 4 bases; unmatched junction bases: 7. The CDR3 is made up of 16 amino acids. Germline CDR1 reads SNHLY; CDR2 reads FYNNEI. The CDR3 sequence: CASSTRLAGTYNEQFF. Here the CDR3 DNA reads TGTGCCAGCAGTACAAGACTAGCGGGAACGTACAATGAGCAGTTCTTC.

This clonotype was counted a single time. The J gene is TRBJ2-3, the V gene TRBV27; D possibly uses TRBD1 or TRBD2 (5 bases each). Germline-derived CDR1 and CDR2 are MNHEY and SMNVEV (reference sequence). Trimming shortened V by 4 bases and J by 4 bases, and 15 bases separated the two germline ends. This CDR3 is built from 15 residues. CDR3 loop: CASSSLPGGADTQYF. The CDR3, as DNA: TGTGCCAGCAGTTCCCTTCCTGGGGGAGCAGATACGCAGTATTTT.

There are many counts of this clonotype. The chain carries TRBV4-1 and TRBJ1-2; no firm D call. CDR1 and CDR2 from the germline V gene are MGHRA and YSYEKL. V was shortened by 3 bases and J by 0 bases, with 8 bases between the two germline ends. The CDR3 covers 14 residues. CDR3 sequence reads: CASSQEQTNYGYTF. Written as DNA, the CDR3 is TGCGCCAGCAGCCAGGAACAGACTAACTATGGCTACACCTTC.

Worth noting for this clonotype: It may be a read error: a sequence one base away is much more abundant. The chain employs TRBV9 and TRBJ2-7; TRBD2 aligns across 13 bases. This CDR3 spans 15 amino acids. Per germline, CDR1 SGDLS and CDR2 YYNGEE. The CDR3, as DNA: TGTGCCCGCAGCCCCCGACTAGCGGGAGGCTACGAGCAGTACTTC. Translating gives CARSPRLAGGYEQYF. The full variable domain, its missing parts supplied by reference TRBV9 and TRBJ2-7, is DSGVTQTPKHLITATGQRVTLRCSPRSGDLSVYWYQQSLDQGLQFLIQYYNGEERAKGNILERFSAQQFPDLHSELNLSSLELGDSALYFCARSPRLAGGYEQYFGPGTRLTVT.

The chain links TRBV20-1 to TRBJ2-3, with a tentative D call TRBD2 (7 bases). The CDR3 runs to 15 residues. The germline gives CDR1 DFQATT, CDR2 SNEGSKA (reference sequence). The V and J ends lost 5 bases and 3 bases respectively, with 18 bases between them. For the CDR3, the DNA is TGCAGTGCTCCGGTCGGGGGGCTTAGAACAGATACGCAGTATTTT. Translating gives CSAPVGGLRTDTQYF.